The 31 T cell receptor beta chains below come from one sample, sequenced in a study of cytomegalovirus exposure and HLA in healthy donors. In the PCR, 60 Vbeta and 13 Jbeta primers were used. Assay: immunoSEQ multiplex PCR; the TCRdb copy retains only in-frame clones and omits some. The profile shows about 98,000 clones, around 68% of them singletons. What was sequenced was PBMCs. These TCRs come from a man aged 50 or older in good health and CMV-seronegative.

The gene calls are TRBV10-2 and TRBJ2-1; a weak D match, TRBD1 (7 bases). CDR3 length equals 16 residues. From germline, CDR1 is WSHSY and CDR2 SAAADI. V shed 2 bases and J shed 8 bases, with 19 bases lying between them. The CDR3 DNA reads as TGCGCCAGCAGTGAGAGGGGGCGGGACTCCGGCTATGAGCAGTTCTTC. Translating it yields CASSERGRDSGYEQFF.

This chain joins TRBV5-1 and TRBJ1-6; the D is unclear. This CDR3 is built from 16 residues. Germline V gene sequence: CDR1 SGHRS, CDR2 YFSETQ. V shed 4 bases and J shed 0 bases, with 11 bases lying between them. CDR3 sequence: CASSADGNSYNSPLHF. In nucleotides, the CDR3 is TGCGCCAGCAGCGCGGACGGGAACTCCTATAATTCACCCCTCCACTTT. The full variable domain, rest sourced from reference TRBV5-1 and TRBJ1-6, is KAGVTQTPRYLIKTRGQQVTLSCSPISGHRSVSWYQQTPGQGLQFLFEYFSETQRNKGNFPGRFSGRQFSNSRSEMNVSTLELGDSALYLCASSADGNSYNSPLHFGNGTRLTVT.

The CDR3 region has the DNA TGTGCCAGCAGTTTGCAGGGTGTCGAAAAACTGTTTTTT. Translated: CASSLQGVEKLFF. The rearrangement joins TRBV27 to TRBJ1-4; tentative D call: TRBD1 (5 bases). CDR3 length: 13 residues. Germline V gives CDR1 MNHEY, CDR2 SMNVEV (reference sequence). Trimming took 3 bases from V and 8 from J, leaving 10 bases between them.

The gene calls are TRBV5-1 and TRBJ2-1; 10 nucleotides align to TRBD1. The CDR3 is 14 residues long. The trim removed 7 bases at V and 8 bases at J, leaving 9 bases unmatched. The germline CDR1 and CDR2 sequences are SGHRS and YFSETQ. CDR3 loop: CASARDRGPHEQFF. For the CDR3, the DNA is TGCGCCAGCGCCCGGGACAGGGGCCCCCATGAGCAGTTCTTC.

This clone was found a few times. This chain uses TRBV27 with TRBJ2-5, with 12 bases identical to TRBD2. TRBJ2-7 matches the DNA end more closely, so the J call is doubtful. The CDR3 is 16 residues long. Germline CDR1 is MNHEY and CDR2 is SMNVEV (reference sequence). The CDR3 loop is CASSPYTSGRTYEQYF. Written as DNA, the CDR3 is TGTGCCAGCAGTCCGTACACTAGCGGGAGGACCTACGAGCAGTACTTC.

In its sample, this clone was seen a few times. The J gene is TRBJ1-5, the V gene TRBV19; perhaps TRBD1 as D (5 bases). CDR3 size: 16 residues. The germline gives CDR1 LNHDA, CDR2 SQIVND (reference sequence). Trimming took 4 bases from V and 2 from J, leaving 15 bases between them. The DNA for the CDR3 is TGTGCCAGTAGTAGAGTGGGCAGGGCGGGCAATCAGCCCCAGCATTTT. Amino acid sequence: CASSRVGRAGNQPQHF.

V and J are TRBV2 and TRBJ1-5; D might be TRBD1 (5 bases). Germline lookup yields CDR1 SNHLY and CDR2 FYNNEI. The V and J ends lost 2 bases and 7 bases respectively, with 9 bases between them. The CDR3 runs to 13 residues. For the CDR3, the DNA is TGTGCCAGCAGTGAAAGGGGTGGGCAGCCCCAGCATTTT. Translation: CASSERGGQPQHF.

The rearrangement uses TRBV6-5 and TRBJ2-7; 7 positions agree with TRBD1. The V segment lost 6 bases and the J segment 3 bases; nucleotides outside the gene matches: 5. The germline CDR1 and CDR2 sequences are MNHEY and SVGAGI. The CDR3 totals 13 residues. The CDR3 here is CASRRGQFYEQYF. The CDR3 DNA reads TGTGCCAGCAGACGGGGACAGTTCTACGAGCAGTACTTC.

The genes are TRBV9 and TRBJ2-2, with 8 bases that match TRBD2. V was pared by 4 bases and J by 0 bases, with 5 bases of the junction left unmatched. The CDR3 spans 16 residues. CDR1 is SGDLS, CDR2 YYNGEE, per germline. The CDR3 sequence is CASSTRAGANTGELFF. The CDR3 DNA reads as TGTGCCAGCAGCACCCGAGCGGGAGCGAACACCGGGGAGCTGTTTTTT.

This clone was found a few times. The rearrangement joins TRBV7-9 to TRBJ1-2; D not resolved. The germline CDR1 and CDR2 sequences are SEHNR and FQNEAQ (reference sequence). The CDR3 sequence is 14 residues long. Trimming pared 2 bases from V and 1 base from J, leaving 8 bases between. The CDR3: CASSLSASNYGYTF. The CDR3 nucleotides read TGTGCCAGCAGCTTATCTGCCAGTAACTATGGCTACACCTTC. The full variable domain, rest sourced from reference TRBV7-9 and TRBJ1-2, is DTGVSQNPRHKITKRGQNVTFRCDPISEHNRLYWYRQTLGQGPEFLTYFQNEAQLEKSRLLSDRFSAERPKGSFSTLEIQRTEQGDSAMYLCASSLSASNYGYTFGSGTRLTVV.

The chain has TRBV6-1 and TRBJ2-5; 7 bases are shared with TRBD2. Germline V gives CDR1 MNHNS, CDR2 SASEGT. V lost 7 bases, J lost 5 bases, and 13 bases stayed unmatched. CDR3 size: 15 residues. CDR3 DNA sequence: TGTGCCAGCACCGGGACGGCGGGAGCGGCGGAGACCCAGTACTTC. Its translation: CASTGTAGAAETQYF.

The rearrangement uses TRBV19 and TRBJ2-4, with 7 nucleotides matching TRBD1. Trimming cost V 6 bases and J 1 base; bases outside gene matches: 6. Germline V gene sequence: CDR1 LNHDA, CDR2 SQIVND (reference sequence). The CDR3 has 15 amino acids. CDR3 coding DNA: TGTGCCAGTAGCTTCAGGGGGTCGGCCAAAAACATTCAGTACTTC. Translation: CASSFRGSAKNIQYF.

The chain employs TRBV28 and TRBJ1-2, with D possibly TRBD1 on 6 matching bases. Trimming left V 2 bases short and J 4 bases short, with 11 bases between. CDR3 length equals 14 residues. Germline V gives CDR1 MDHEN, CDR2 SYDVKM. Here the CDR3 reads CASSLRGGIYGYTF. CDR3 nucleotides: TGTGCCAGCAGTTTAAGGGGGGGGATCTATGGCTACACCTTC.

The rearrangement uses TRBV28 and TRBJ2-5; a possible D gene is TRBD1 (6 bases). The J call may not be correct, given that the DNA end is closer to TRBJ2-7. In germline, CDR1 is MDHEN, CDR2 SYDVKM. The CDR3 sequence is 14 residues long. The CDR3 nucleotides are TGTGCCAGCAGTTCATCCACAGGGTCCTACGAGCAGTACTTC. This codes for CASSSSTGSYEQYF.

This clone came up once. The junction differs from germline at one of its ends, possibly a read error. V and J are TRBV27 and TRBJ1-1; D is unclear. CDR1 is MNHEY, CDR2 SMNVEV, per germline (reference sequence). The CDR3 is 14 amino acids. The CDR3 loop reads CAGSSLRVDSEAFF. DNA for the CDR3: TGTGCCGGCAGTTCGTTACGGGTTGACTCTGAAGCTTTCTTT.

CDR3 DNA sequence: TGTGCCAGCAGCTCAGCCGGGAGTACAAGCGAGCAGTACTTC. This sequence encodes CASSSAGSTSEQYF. The rearrangement uses TRBV7-9 and TRBJ2-7; perhaps TRBD2 as D (6 bases). The germline V and J ends were trimmed by 4 bases and 6 bases, with 16 bases remaining between them. Germline V CDR1 and CDR2: SEHNR, FQNEAQ (reference sequence). The CDR3 sequence is 14 residues long.

The chain couples TRBV10-3 to TRBJ1-3; the match to TRBD1 covers 9 bases. This CDR3 spans 14 amino acids. J was trimmed by 0 bases and V by 9 bases; bases with no gene match: 3. Germline values: CDR1 ENHRY, CDR2 SYGVKD. CDR3 loop: CAIDRGSSGNTIYF. The CDR3 DNA follows: TGTGCCATTGACAGGGGGTCCTCTGGAAACACCATATATTTT.

This clone was observed a few times. This chain links TRBV28 with TRBJ2-7; unclear D gene. In germline, CDR1 is MDHEN, CDR2 SYDVKM. V was shortened by 10 bases and J by 0 bases, with 10 bases between the two germline ends. The CDR3 extends over 12 amino acids. In DNA, the CDR3 is TGTGCCACCGATGCCAGCTCCTACGAGCAGTACTTC. It codes for CATDASSYEQYF.

This sequence joins TRBV15 and TRBJ2-5, with D possibly TRBD1 on 5 matching bases. The CDR3 spans 13 residues. With 1 base removed from V and 2 bases from J, the gap between germline ends came to 5 bases. Germline V gene sequence: CDR1 LNHNV, CDR2 YYDKDF (reference sequence). The CDR3 loop reads CATSRGQQETQYF. For the CDR3, the DNA is TGTGCCACCAGCAGAGGACAGCAAGAGACCCAGTACTTC.

In its sample, this clone was seen a few times. The genes are TRBV7-6 and TRBJ2-7, with a tentative D call TRBD2 (6 bases). This CDR3 has 15 amino acids. V gave up 1 base and J gave up 2 bases, with 12 bases separating them. The germline V gene has CDR1 SGHVS and CDR2 FNYEAQ. Here the CDR3 DNA reads TGTGCCAGCAGCTTAGGGGCAGGACTAACCTACGAGCAGTACTTC. It encodes CASSLGAGLTYEQYF.

This clone was picked up a small number of times. This sample includes further DNA sequences coding for the same CDR3. The chain carries TRBV11-3 and TRBJ2-3; D may be TRBD2 (6 bases). V was clipped by 5 bases and J by 0 bases, with 9 bases between them. The CDR3 has 14 amino acids. Per the germline V gene, CDR1 is SGHNT and CDR2 is YENEEA. The CDR3 reads CASSLTSSTDTQYF. CDR3 DNA sequence: TGTGCCAGCAGCCTAACTAGCAGCACAGATACGCAGTATTTT. Full variable domain (rest looked up from reference TRBV11-3 and TRBJ2-3): EAGVVQSPRYKIIEKKQPVAFWCNPISGHNTLYWYLQNLGQGPELLIRYENEEAVDDSQLPKDRFSAERLKGVDSTLKIQPAELGDSAVYLCASSLTSSTDTQYFGPGTRLTVL.

The chain has TRBV4-3 and TRBJ1-5; D not resolved. Germline assignment: CDR1 LGHNA and CDR2 YSLEER. The V gene lost 0 bases and the J gene lost 4 bases, with 4 bases spanning the gap. This CDR3 contains 13 residues. The CDR3 DNA follows: TGCGCCAGCAGCCAAGAACAGAATCAGCCCCAGCATTTT. It yields the protein CASSQEQNQPQHF.

The chain couples TRBV30 to TRBJ2-1; 10 bases match TRBD2. V dropped 0 bases and J dropped 2; count of bases not matched to a gene: 4. Looked up from germline, CDR1 is GTSNPN and CDR2 is SVGIG (reference sequence). The CDR3 is made up of 16 amino acids. The CDR3 DNA follows: TGTGCCTGGAGTGTCACCCTAGCGGGAGCCTACAATGAGCAGTTCTTC. This translates into CAWSVTLAGAYNEQFF. Based on the CDR3 plus reference TRBV30 and TRBJ2-1, the full variable domain is SQTIHQWPATLVQPVGSPLSLECTVEGTSNPNLYWYRQAAGRGLQLLFYSVGIGQISSEVPQNLSASRPQDRQFILSSKKLLLSDSGFYLCAWSVTLAGAYNEQFFGPGTRLTVL.

The V call is TRBV14, the J call TRBJ1-4; 9 bases align to TRBD1. With V trimmed by 4 bases and J by 5 bases, 8 bases remained unmatched. Germline CDR1 SGHDN, CDR2 FVKESK. The CDR3 runs 16 residues. In DNA, the CDR3 is TGTGCCAGCAGCCGACGCACGGGACAGGGAAATGAAAAACTGTTTTTT. Encoded protein: CASSRRTGQGNEKLFF.

The chain has TRBV18 and TRBJ2-5; 12 bases are a match to TRBD2. This CDR3 comprises 14 residues. The germline CDR1 and CDR2 sequences are KGHSH and LQKENI. V lost 6 bases and J lost 5; bases outside the gene matches: 4. CDR3 region: CASSRTSGEETQYF. The CDR3 DNA reads TGTGCCAGCTCCCGGACTAGCGGGGAGGAGACCCAGTACTTC.

This clone appeared a few times. V and J are TRBV11-3 and TRBJ1-1; D gene ambiguous. Trimming took off 2 bases at V and 3 bases at J, with 7 bases between the two ends. This CDR3 has 13 amino acids. Looked up from germline, CDR1 is SGHNT and CDR2 is YENEEA. CDR3 sequence (DNA): TGTGCCAGCAGCTTACGCGGATACACTGAAGCTTTCTTT. Encoded protein: CASSLRGYTEAFF.

This chain connects TRBV7-2 to TRBJ1-2; 8 bases are a match to TRBD1. Per the germline V gene, CDR1 is SGHTA and CDR2 is FQGNSA. This CDR3 has 14 amino acids. With V trimmed by 5 bases and J by 6 bases, 8 bases remained unmatched. DNA of the CDR3: TGTGCCAGCAGCCGACGACAGGGGTTAAATGGCTACACCTTC. As protein: CASSRRQGLNGYTF. Combining the CDR3 with reference TRBV7-2 and TRBJ1-2 gives the whole variable domain GAGVSQSPSNKVTEKGKDVELRCDPISGHTALYWYRQSLGQGLEFLIYFQGNSAPDKSGLPSDRFSAERTGGSVSTLTIQRTQQEDSAVYLCASSRRQGLNGYTFGSGTRLTVV.

This chain links TRBV18 with TRBJ2-1; TRBD2 matches at 11 bases. Germline V CDR1 and CDR2: KGHSH, LQKENI. Trimming took 1 base from V and 6 from J; bases not matched to a gene: 5. CDR3 length: 16 residues. The CDR3 sequence: CASSPLGLAGGNEQFF. The CDR3 coding sequence is TGTGCCAGCTCACCACTGGGCCTAGCGGGGGGCAATGAGCAGTTCTTC. Drawing the rest from reference TRBV18 and TRBJ2-1, the complete variable domain is NAGVMQNPRHLVRRRGQEARLRCSPMKGHSHVYWYRQLPEEGLKFMVYLQKENIIDESGMPKERFSAEFPKEGPSILRIQQVVRGDSAAYFCASSPLGLAGGNEQFFGPGTRLTVL.

The chain has TRBV19 and TRBJ2-1; the match to TRBD1 covers 11 bases. V was pared by 10 bases and J by 3 bases, with 2 bases of the junction left unmatched. CDR3 length: 13 residues. Germline-derived CDR1 and CDR2 are LNHDA and SQIVND (reference sequence). The CDR3 region is CATGTGGYNEQFF. CDR3 in DNA: TGTGCCACCGGGACAGGGGGCTACAATGAGCAGTTCTTC.

CDR3 in DNA: TGTGCCAGCAGCCGGACTAGCGGGAGTAGCTACGAGCAGTACTTC. It specifies CASSRTSGSSYEQYF. This rearrangement joins TRBV11-2 to TRBJ2-7, with TRBD2 identical over 13 bases. The V and J ends lost 5 bases and 3 bases, in that order; junction bases with no gene match: 4. The CDR3 covers 15 residues. Germline values: CDR1 SGHAT, CDR2 FQNNGV.

This clone occurred once. The chain uses TRBV5-1 and TRBJ2-2, with 8 nucleotides matching TRBD2. The CDR3 runs to 16 residues. V lost 4 bases, J lost 3 bases, and 8 bases stayed unmatched. Germline values: CDR1 SGHRS, CDR2 YFSETQ. Here the CDR3 DNA reads TGCGCCAGCAGCCCTAGTGCAGCGGGGGACACCGGGGAGCTGTTTTTT. Its protein product is CASSPSAAGDTGELFF.